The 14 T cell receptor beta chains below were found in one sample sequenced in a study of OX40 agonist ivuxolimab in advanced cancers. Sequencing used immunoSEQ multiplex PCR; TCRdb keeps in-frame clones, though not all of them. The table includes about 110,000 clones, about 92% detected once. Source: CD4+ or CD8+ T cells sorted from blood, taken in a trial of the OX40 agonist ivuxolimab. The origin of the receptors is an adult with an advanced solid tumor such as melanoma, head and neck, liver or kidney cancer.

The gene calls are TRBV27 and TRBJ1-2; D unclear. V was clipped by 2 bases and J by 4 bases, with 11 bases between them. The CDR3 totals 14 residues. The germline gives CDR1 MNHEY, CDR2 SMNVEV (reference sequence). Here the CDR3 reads CASSLASGSYGYTF. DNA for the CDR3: TGTGCCAGCAGTTTAGCATCGGGGTCCTATGGCTACACCTTC.

CDR3 in DNA: TGTGCCAGCAACGTCCCAGGGATACGAGACTATGGCTACACCTTC. It yields the protein CASNVPGIRDYGYTF. This chain joins TRBV28 and TRBJ1-2, with D possibly being TRBD1 (5 bases). Trimming pared 7 bases from V and 3 bases from J, leaving 18 bases between. The CDR3 has 15 amino acids. Germline values: CDR1 MDHEN, CDR2 SYDVKM.

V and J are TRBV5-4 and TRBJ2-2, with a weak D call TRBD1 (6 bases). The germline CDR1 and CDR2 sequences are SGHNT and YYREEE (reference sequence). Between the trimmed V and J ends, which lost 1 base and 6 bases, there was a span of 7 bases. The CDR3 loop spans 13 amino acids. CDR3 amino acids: CASSLTGPGELFF. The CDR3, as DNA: TGTGCCAGCAGCTTGACAGGGCCCGGGGAGCTGTTTTTT.

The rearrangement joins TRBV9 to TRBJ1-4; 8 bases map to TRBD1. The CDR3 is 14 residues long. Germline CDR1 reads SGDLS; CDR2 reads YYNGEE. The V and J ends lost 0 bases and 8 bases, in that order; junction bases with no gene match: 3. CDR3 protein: CASSVEQGGEKLFF. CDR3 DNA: TGTGCCAGCAGCGTAGAACAGGGGGGAGAAAAACTGTTTTTT. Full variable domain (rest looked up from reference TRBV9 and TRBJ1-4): DSGVTQTPKHLITATGQRVTLRCSPRSGDLSVYWYQQSLDQGLQFLIQYYNGEERAKGNILERFSAQQFPDLHSELNLSSLELGDSALYFCASSVEQGGEKLFFGSGTQLSVL.

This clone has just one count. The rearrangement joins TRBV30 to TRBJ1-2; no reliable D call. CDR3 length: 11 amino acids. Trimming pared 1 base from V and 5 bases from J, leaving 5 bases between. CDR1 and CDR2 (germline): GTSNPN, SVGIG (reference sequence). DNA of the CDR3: TGTGCCTGGAGTGCAGTATATGGCTACACCTTC. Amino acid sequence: CAWSAVYGYTF.

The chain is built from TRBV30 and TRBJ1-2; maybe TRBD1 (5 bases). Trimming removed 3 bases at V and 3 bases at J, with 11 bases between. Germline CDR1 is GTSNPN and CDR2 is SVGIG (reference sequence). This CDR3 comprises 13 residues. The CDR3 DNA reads TGTGCCTGGAGAGAGGACACCCACTATGGCTACACCTTC. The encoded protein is CAWREDTHYGYTF.

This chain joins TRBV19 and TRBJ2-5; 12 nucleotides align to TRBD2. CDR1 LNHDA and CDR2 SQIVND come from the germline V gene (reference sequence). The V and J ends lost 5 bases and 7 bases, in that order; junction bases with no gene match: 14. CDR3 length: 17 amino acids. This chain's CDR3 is CASSPPLAGGPSGTQYF. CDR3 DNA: TGTGCCAGTAGTCCCCCTCTAGCGGGAGGGCCTTCGGGGACCCAGTACTTC.

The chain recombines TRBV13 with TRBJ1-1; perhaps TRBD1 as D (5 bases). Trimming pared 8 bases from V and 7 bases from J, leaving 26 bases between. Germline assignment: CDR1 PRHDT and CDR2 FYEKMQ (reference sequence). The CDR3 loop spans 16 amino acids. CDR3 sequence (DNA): TGTGCCAGCTCCAAACCGGGGGGGTTCGGGTCAGGTGAAGCTTTCTTT. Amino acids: CASSKPGGFGSGEAFF.

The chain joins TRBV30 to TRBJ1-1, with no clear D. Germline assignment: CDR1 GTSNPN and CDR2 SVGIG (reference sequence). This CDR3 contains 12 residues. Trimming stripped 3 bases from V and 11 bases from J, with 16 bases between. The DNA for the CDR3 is TGTGCCTGGAGGAGGGTTATGGGAGAGGCTTTCTTT. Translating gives CAWRRVMGEAFF. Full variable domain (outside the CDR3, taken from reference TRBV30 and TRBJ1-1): SQTIHQWPATLVQPVGSPLSLECTVEGTSNPNLYWYRQAAGRGLQLLFYSVGIGQISSEVPQNLSASRPQDRQFILSSKKLLLSDSGFYLCAWRRVMGEAFFGQGTRLTVV.

The CDR3 protein is CASSESGPQPQHF. The CDR3 DNA follows: TGTGCCAGCAGTGAATCGGGACCTCAGCCCCAGCATTTT. The gene calls are TRBV25-1 and TRBJ1-5; D possibly corresponds to TRBD1 (5 bases). The CDR3 has 13 residues. Germline V gives CDR1 MGHDK, CDR2 SYGVNS. V gave up 1 base and J gave up 6 bases, with 7 bases separating them.

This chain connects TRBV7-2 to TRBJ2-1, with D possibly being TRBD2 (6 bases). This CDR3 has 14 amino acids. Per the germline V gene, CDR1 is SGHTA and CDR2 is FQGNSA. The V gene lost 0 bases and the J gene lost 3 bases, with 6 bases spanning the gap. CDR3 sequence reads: CASSLATSYNEQFF. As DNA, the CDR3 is TGTGCCAGCAGCTTAGCGACTAGCTACAATGAGCAGTTCTTC.

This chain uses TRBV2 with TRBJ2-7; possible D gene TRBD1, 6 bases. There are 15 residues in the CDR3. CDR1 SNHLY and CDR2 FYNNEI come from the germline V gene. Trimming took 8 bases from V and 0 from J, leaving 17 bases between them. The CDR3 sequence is CASSHRVESSYEQYF. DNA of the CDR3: TGTGCCAGCTCGCACAGGGTCGAGAGCTCCTACGAGCAGTACTTC.

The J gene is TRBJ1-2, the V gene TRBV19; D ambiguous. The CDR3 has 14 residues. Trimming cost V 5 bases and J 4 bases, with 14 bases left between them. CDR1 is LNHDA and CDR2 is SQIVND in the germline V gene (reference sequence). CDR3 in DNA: TGTGCCAGTAGTCCGGGAGTTTCGTCCTATGGCTACACCTTC. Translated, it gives CASSPGVSSYGYTF. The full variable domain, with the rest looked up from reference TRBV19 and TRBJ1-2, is DGGITQSPKYLFRKEGQNVTLSCEQNLNHDAMYWYRQDPGQGLRLIYYSQIVNDFQKGDIAEGYSVSREKKESFPLTVTSAQKNPTAFYLCASSPGVSSYGYTFGSGTRLTVV.

CDR3 in amino acids: CASSSYLDNYSGNTIYF. CDR3 nucleotide sequence: TGTGCCAGCAGTTCCTATTTGGACAACTACTCTGGAAACACCATATATTTT. This rearrangement joins TRBV28 to TRBJ1-3, with TRBD1 as a possible D gene (5 bases). The CDR3 is 17 amino acids. V was pared by 4 bases and J by 0 bases, with 16 bases between. From germline, CDR1 is MDHEN and CDR2 SYDVKM. Looking up the rest from reference TRBV28 and TRBJ1-3 gives the full variable domain: DVKVTQSSRYLVKRTGEKVFLECVQDMDHENMFWYRQDPGLGLRLIYFSYDVKMKEKGDIPEGYSVSREKKERFSLILESASTNQTSMYLCASSSYLDNYSGNTIYFGEGSWLTVV.